This T cell receptor (beta chain) was observed in a study of cytomegalovirus exposure and HLA in healthy donors. The V and J ends lost 3 bases and 5 bases, in that order; junction bases with no gene match: 3. Per the germline V gene, CDR1 is SGDLS and CDR2 is YYNGEE. This CDR3 is 13 amino acids long. Primers: 60 Vbeta forward and 13 Jbeta reverse. Assay: immunoSEQ multiplex PCR; the TCRdb copy retains only in-frame clones and omits some. The sample totals under 95,000 clones. Material: PBMCs. The chain uses TRBV9 and TRBJ1-2; 8 nucleotides line up with TRBD1. This TCR derives from a man aged 45-65 years in good health and CMV-seronegative. The CDR3 sequence: CASSGTGHYGYTF. The CDR3 bases are TGTGCCAGCAGCGGGACAGGGCATTATGGCTACACCTTC. Complete variable domain (other parts from reference TRBV9 and TRBJ1-2): DSGVTQTPKHLITATGQRVTLRCSPRSGDLSVYWYQQSLDQGLQFLIQYYNGEERAKGNILERFSAQQFPDLHSELNLSSLELGDSALYFCASSGTGHYGYTFGSGTRLTVV.